This T cell receptor beta chain is drawn from a study of T-cell reconstitution after alpha-beta-depleted transplantation in children. Preparing the TCRbeta library involved the use of unique molecular identifiers. Each CDR3 protein gets one entry after TCRdb re-called the PCR reads with MiXCR. This sample has nearly 200,000 distinct CDR3 sequences, with 5.5% to 7% found just once. This clonotype was detected many times. This CDR3 is 14 amino acids long. The V gene lost 3 bases and the J gene lost 7 bases, with 16 bases spanning the gap. The germline V gene has CDR1 DFQATT and CDR2 SNEGSKA (reference sequence).

The sample in question was PBMCs, obtained before TCRalphabeta/CD19-depleted stem cell transplant. The chain joins TRBV20-1 to TRBJ2-1; D possibly corresponds to TRBD1 (5 bases). This TCR was sampled from a girl under three years old with combined immunodeficiency, due to receive a stem cell transplant. CDR3 nucleotide sequence: TGCAGTGCTAGCATTCAGGGTGGCTGGAATGAGCAGTTCTTC. The encoded protein is CSASIQGGWNEQFF.